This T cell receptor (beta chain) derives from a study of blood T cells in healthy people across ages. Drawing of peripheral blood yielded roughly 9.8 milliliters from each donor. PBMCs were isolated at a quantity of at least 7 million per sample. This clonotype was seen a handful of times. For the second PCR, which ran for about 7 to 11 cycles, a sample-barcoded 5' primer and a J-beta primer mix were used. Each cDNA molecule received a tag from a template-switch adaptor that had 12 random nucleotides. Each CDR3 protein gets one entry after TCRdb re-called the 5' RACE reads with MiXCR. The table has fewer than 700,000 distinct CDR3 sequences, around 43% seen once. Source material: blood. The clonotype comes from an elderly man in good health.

The CDR3 DNA follows: TGTGCCAGCAGTCATAGCAATGAGCAGTTCTTC. Translating gives CASSHSNEQFF. The gene calls are TRBV6-2 or TRBV6-3 and TRBJ2-1; D not resolved. CDR1 is MNHEY and CDR2 is SVGEGT in the germline V gene. Trimming pared 5 bases from V and 6 bases from J, leaving 5 bases between. CDR3 length equals 11 residues.